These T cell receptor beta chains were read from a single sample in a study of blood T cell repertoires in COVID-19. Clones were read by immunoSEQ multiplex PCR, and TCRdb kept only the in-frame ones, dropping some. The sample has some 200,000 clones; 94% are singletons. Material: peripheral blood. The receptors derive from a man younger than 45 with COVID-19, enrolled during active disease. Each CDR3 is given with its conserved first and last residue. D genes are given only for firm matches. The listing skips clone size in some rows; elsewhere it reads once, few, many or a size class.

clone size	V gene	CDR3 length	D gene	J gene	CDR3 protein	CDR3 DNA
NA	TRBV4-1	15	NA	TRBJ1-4	CASSQEGQGGEKLFF	TGCGCCAGCAGCCAAGAAGGTCAGGGTGGCGAAAAACTGTTTTTT
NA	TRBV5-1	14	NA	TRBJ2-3	CASSLAGVMDTQYF	TGCGCCAGCAGCTTGGCCGGTGTGATGGATACGCAGTATTTT
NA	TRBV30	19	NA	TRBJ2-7	CAWSVNFWARPHTNYEQYF	TGTGCCTGGAGTGTAAATTTTTGGGCGAGACCGCATACAAACTACGAGCAGTACTTC
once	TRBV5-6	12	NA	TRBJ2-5	CASSLDPETQYF	TGTGCCAGCAGCTTGGATCCGGAGACCCAGTACTTC
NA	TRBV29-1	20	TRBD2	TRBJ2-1	CSVRIFKSGGAMVLGNEQFF	TGCAGCGTTCGAATCTTTAAATCCGGGGGGGCAATGGTTCTAGGCAATGAGCAGTTCTTC
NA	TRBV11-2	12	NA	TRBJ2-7	CASSWKSGEQYF	TGTGCCAGCAGCTGGAAGTCGGGAGAGCAGTACTTC
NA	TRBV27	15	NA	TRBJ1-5	CASSTWGAEGQPQHF	TGTGCCAGCAGTACCTGGGGCGCGGAGGGTCAGCCCCAGCATTTT
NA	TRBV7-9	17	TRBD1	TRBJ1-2	CASSLGTGGAGDYGYTF	TGTGCCAGCAGCCTCGGGACAGGGGGCGCTGGGGATTATGGCTACACCTTC
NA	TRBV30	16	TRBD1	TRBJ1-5	CAWSPGAGGSNQPQHF	TGTGCCTGGTCGCCCGGGGCAGGGGGTAGCAATCAGCCCCAGCATTTT
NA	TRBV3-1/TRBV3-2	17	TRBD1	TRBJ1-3	CASSRSGTGTLGNTIYF	TGTGCCAGCAGCCGATCCGGGACAGGGACCCTGGGAAACACCATATATTTT
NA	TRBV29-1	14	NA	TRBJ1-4	CSVGFRASNEKLFF	TGCAGCGTTGGCTTCAGGGCGAGTAATGAAAAACTGTTTTTT
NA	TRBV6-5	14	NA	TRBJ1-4	CASSYSGAGEKLFF	TGTGCCAGCAGTTACAGTGGGGCAGGTGAAAAACTGTTTTTT
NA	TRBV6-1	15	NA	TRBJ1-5	CASSEGEYSNQPQHF	TGTGCCAGCAGTGAAGGAGAATATAGCAATCAGCCCCAGCATTTT
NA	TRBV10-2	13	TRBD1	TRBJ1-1	CASSLTGVAEAFF	TGCGCCAGCAGCTTGACAGGGGTTGCTGAAGCTTTCTTT